What follows are 5 T cell receptor beta chains derived from one specimen sequenced in a study of chemoradiotherapy in HPV16-positive cancers (dated by TCRdb to 2022 to 2024). Libraries were built with the immunoSEQ multiplex PCR assay. TCRdb obtained this table from immuneACCESS and retained in-frame rearrangements with V and J assigned. These tables miss some clones; where compared with another copy, unresolved V genes account for less than half of the shortfall, and the remainder is unexplained. The sample table contains over 8,000 clones; only one count was recorded for about 90% of them. The top ten clonotypes cover roughly an eighth of the sample. The sample here was blood, taken from a patient who underwent chemoradiotherapy. Every receptor here comes from a human donor with HPV-associated anogenital cancer.

This chain links TRBV30 with TRBJ1-1; no firm D call. The CDR3 spans 14 residues. Germline CDR1 reads GTSNPN; CDR2 reads SVGIG (reference sequence). V was cut by 1 base and J by 9 bases, with 18 bases left in between. The CDR3 nucleotides read TGTGCCTGGAGTGCGACCACGACTGGTCCCAAAGCTTTCTTT. Residues: CAWSATTTGPKAFF.

This chain connects TRBV5-1 to TRBJ1-2; D is uncertain. The CDR3 consists of 14 residues. Germline-derived CDR1 and CDR2 are SGHRS and YFSETQ. Trimming took off 1 base at V and 4 bases at J, with 11 bases between the two ends. CDR3 residues: CASSLYGDTYGYTF. The CDR3 nucleotides are TGCGCCAGCAGCTTGTATGGCGATACCTATGGCTACACCTTC.

The genes are TRBV6-1 and TRBJ2-5, with no clear D. V was clipped by 10 bases and J by 0 bases, with 15 bases between them. The CDR3 runs 14 residues. CDR1 is MNHNS and CDR2 is SASEGT in the germline V gene. The CDR3 DNA reads TGTGCCACGTTGATGGCGCCGTACCAAGAGACCCAGTACTTC. Its translation is CATLMAPYQETQYF.

In its sample, this clone was seen once. The gene calls are TRBV19 and TRBJ1-1; no clear D. The CDR3 spans 13 residues. Germline V gives CDR1 LNHDA, CDR2 SQIVND (reference sequence). Trimming removed 3 bases at V and 5 bases at J, with 10 bases between. Here the CDR3 DNA reads TGTGCCAGTAGTATTAGGGTGGAGACTGAAGCTTTCTTT. As protein: CASSIRVETEAFF.

The sample holds a few counts of this clone. The chain recombines TRBV7-2 with TRBJ1-3; D is ambiguous. The V gene lost 5 bases and the J gene lost 3 bases, with 8 bases spanning the gap. Germline V CDR1 and CDR2: SGHTA, FQGNSA. The CDR3 loop spans 13 amino acids. CDR3: CASSPAIGNTIYF. CDR3 sequence (DNA): TGTGCCAGCAGCCCGGCCATTGGAAACACCATATATTTT.